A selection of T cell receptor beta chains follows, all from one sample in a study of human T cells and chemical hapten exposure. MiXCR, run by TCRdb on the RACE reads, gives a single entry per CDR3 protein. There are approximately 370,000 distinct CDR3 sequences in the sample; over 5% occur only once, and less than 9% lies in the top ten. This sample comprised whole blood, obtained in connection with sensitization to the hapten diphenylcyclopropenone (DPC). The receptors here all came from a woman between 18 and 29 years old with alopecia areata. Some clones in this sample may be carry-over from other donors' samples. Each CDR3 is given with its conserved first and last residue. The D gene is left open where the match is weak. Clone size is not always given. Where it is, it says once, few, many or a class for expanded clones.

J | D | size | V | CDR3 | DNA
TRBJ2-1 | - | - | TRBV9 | CASSAPRGDEQFF | TGTGCCAGCAGCGCACCAAGAGGGGATGAGCAGTTCTTC
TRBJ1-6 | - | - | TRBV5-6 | CASTRDGPYSPLHF | TGTGCCAGCACCCGAGATGGGCCTTATTCACCCCTCCACTTT
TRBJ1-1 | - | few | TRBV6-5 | CAIREGPYTEAFF | TGTGCCATCAGGGAGGGCCCTTACACTGAAGCTTTCTTT
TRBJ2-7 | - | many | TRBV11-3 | CASSPWIGRNEQYF | TGTGCCAGCAGCCCCTGGATAGGAAGGAACGAGCAGTACTTC
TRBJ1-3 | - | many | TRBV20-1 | CSARLWGSGNTIYF | TGCAGTGCTAGACTCTGGGGATCCGGAAACACCATATATTTT
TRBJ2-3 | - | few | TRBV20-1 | CSASSGTGTDTQYF | TGCAGTGCTAGTAGCGGTACGGGCACAGATACGCAGTATTTT
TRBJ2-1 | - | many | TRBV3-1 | CASSPATGSYNEQFF | TGTGCCAGCAGCCCCGCGACGGGCTCCTACAATGAGCAGTTCTTC
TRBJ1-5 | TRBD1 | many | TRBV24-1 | CATSDYTDRNQPQHF | TGTGCCACCAGTGACTACACGGACAGGAATCAGCCCCAGCATTTT
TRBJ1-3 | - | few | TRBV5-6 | CASAVPSGNTIYF | TGTGCCAGCGCGGTCCCAAGTGGAAACACCATATATTTT
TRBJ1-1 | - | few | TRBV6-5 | CASSYYREPSMNTEAFF | TGTGCCAGCAGTTATTACAGGGAGCCCTCCATGAACACTGAAGCTTTCTTT
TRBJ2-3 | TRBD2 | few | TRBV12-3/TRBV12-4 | CASRRLGLGVSTDTQYF | TGTGCCAGCAGACGCCTGGGACTAGGGGTGAGCACAGATACGCAGTATTTT
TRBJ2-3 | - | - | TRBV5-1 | CASSPAVGRSDTQYF | TGCGCCAGCAGTCCCGCCGTAGGGAGATCGGATACGCAGTATTTT
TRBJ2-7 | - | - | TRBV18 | CASSPGPQREQYF | TGTGCCAGCTCACCGGGGCCTCAAAGGGAGCAGTACTTC